A selection of T cell receptor beta chains follows, all from one sample in a study of T cell changes during pregnancy in multiple sclerosis. Repertoires were generated with immunoSEQ multiplex PCR, while TCRdb's copy carries only in-frame clones and drops some. Among 50,000 or so clones listed, 94% were seen once. Sample: CD4+ T cells from peripheral blood mononuclear cells, taken in the second trimester of pregnancy. The receptors were gathered from a female donor with multiple sclerosis, enrolled in a pregnancy study. The conserved cysteine and the conserved F or W are not part of the CDR3 here.

j_call,v_call,cdr3_aa
TRBJ1-5,TRBV9,ASSVGHPNQPQH
TRBJ2-1,TRBV10-1,ASNWDRPSYNEQF
TRBJ2-2,TRBV30,AWYTGRLAGGNTGELF
TRBJ1-1,TRBV5-1,ASSPQMDRPNTEAF
TRBJ2-3,TRBV7-2,ASSAGLAGRTDTQY